Below are 16 T cell receptor beta chains sequenced from a single sample in a study of blood T cell repertoires in COVID-19. The table came from immunoSEQ multiplex PCR; TCRdb's copy has only in-frame clones and leaves some out. The sample lists 250,000 to 300,000 clones, roughly 91% occurring once. The sequenced sample was peripheral blood. The receptors originated from a man in his forties with acute or convalescent COVID-19.

V and J are TRBV30 and TRBJ1-3, with D maybe TRBD1 (5 bases). The CDR3 consists of 12 residues. Germline V gene sequence: CDR1 GTSNPN, CDR2 SVGIG (reference sequence). Trimming pared 2 bases from V and 8 bases from J, leaving 10 bases between. Written as DNA, the CDR3 is TGTGCCTGGAGTCAGGAGGGACACACCATATATTTT. This codes for CAWSQEGHTIYF.

The rearrangement uses TRBV15 and TRBJ2-2; D might be TRBD1 (5 bases). The CDR3 loop spans 17 amino acids. Trimming shortened V by 1 base and J by 4 bases, and 16 bases separated the two germline ends. Germline assignment: CDR1 LNHNV and CDR2 YYDKDF (reference sequence). In DNA, the CDR3 is TGTGCCACCAGCAGAGTTGGGCAGGGTCGAAGCACCGGGGAGCTGTTTTTT. Translating gives CATSRVGQGRSTGELFF. The full variable domain, in which reference TRBV15 and TRBJ2-2 provide the parts outside the CDR3, is DAMVIQNPRYQVTQFGKPVTLSCSQTLNHNVMYWYQQKSSQAPKLLFHYYDKDFNNEADTPDNFQSRRPNTSFCFLDIRSPGLGDTAMYLCATSRVGQGRSTGELFFGEGSRLTVL.

This sequence joins TRBV7-9 and TRBJ1-2, with 8 bases fitting TRBD1. The germline V gene encodes CDR1 SEHNR and CDR2 FQNEAQ (reference sequence). This CDR3 has 15 residues. The V and J ends lost 3 bases and 6 bases, in that order; junction bases with no gene match: 9. CDR3 protein: CASSFTGQGVNGYTF. The DNA of the CDR3 is TGTGCCAGCAGCTTCACCGGACAGGGAGTTAATGGCTACACCTTC.

This chain links TRBV11-2 with TRBJ1-3, with 12 bases that match TRBD1. The CDR3 extends over 17 amino acids. The germline CDR1 and CDR2 sequences are SGHAT and FQNNGV. V shed 3 bases, J shed 7 bases, and the junction held 10 bases outside the gene matches. In DNA form, the CDR3 reads TGTGCCAGCAGCTTCGCAATCGGGACAGGGGGCGAGAACACCATATATTTT. This sequence encodes CASSFAIGTGGENTIYF.

The CDR3 DNA reads as TGCGCCAGCAGCTTCTTCCAGGGGTCTGGGGCCAACGTCCTGACTTTC. Translating gives CASSFFQGSGANVLTF. The chain carries TRBV5-1 and TRBJ2-6, with TRBD1 as a possible D gene (6 bases). CDR3 length equals 16 residues. V dropped 2 bases and J dropped 1 base, with 10 bases sitting between them. CDR1 is SGHRS, CDR2 YFSETQ, per germline. Drawing the rest from reference TRBV5-1 and TRBJ2-6, the complete variable domain is KAGVTQTPRYLIKTRGQQVTLSCSPISGHRSVSWYQQTPGQGLQFLFEYFSETQRNKGNFPGRFSGRQFSNSRSEMNVSTLELGDSALYLCASSFFQGSGANVLTFGAGSRLTVL.

V is TRBV27 and J is TRBJ2-7; 7 bases fit TRBD2. This CDR3 is built from 14 residues. The J segment lost 0 bases and the V segment lost 5 bases, leaving 4 bases of the junction unmatched. Looked up from germline, CDR1 is MNHEY and CDR2 is SMNVEV (reference sequence). The CDR3 sequence is CASSRERGSYEQYF. In nucleotides, the CDR3 is TGTGCCAGCAGTCGAGAGCGGGGCTCCTACGAGCAGTACTTC.

In its sample, this clone was seen once. The genes are TRBV6-1 and TRBJ1-2; D not certain. The V end lost 2 bases, the J end lost 4 bases, and 11 bases lay between the germline ends. Germline CDR1 MNHNS, CDR2 SASEGT. The CDR3 loop spans 14 amino acids. In DNA, the CDR3 is TGTGCCAGCAGTGAAACTATCCCCAGCTATGGCTACACCTTC. Translating it yields CASSETIPSYGYTF.

The rearrangement links TRBV7-2 to TRBJ1-4; D remains unclear. V lost 4 bases to trimming and J lost 8 bases, with 14 bases between them. There are 14 residues in the CDR3. The V gene's germline CDR1 is SGHTA and CDR2 FQGNSA. Here the CDR3 DNA reads TGTGCCAGCAGCTATATAGGTCGAGGGGAAAAACTGTTTTTT. Translation: CASSYIGRGEKLFF.

This clone was found once. The V call is TRBV11-3, the J call TRBJ2-1, with 10 bases identical to TRBD2. The CDR3 runs 16 residues. Germline trimming cut 0 bases from V and 2 bases from J; bases unmatched to any gene: 1. Germline V gene sequence: CDR1 SGHNT, CDR2 YENEEA. This CDR3 is CASSLEGTSAYNEQFF. CDR3 in DNA: TGTGCCAGCAGCTTAGAGGGGACTAGCGCCTACAATGAGCAGTTCTTC.

The chain employs TRBV18 and TRBJ2-3; D is possibly TRBD2 (6 bases). This CDR3 contains 15 residues. Germline V gene lookup returns CDR1 KGHSH and CDR2 LQKENI. V lost 3 bases and J lost 2, with 12 bases in between. DNA for the CDR3: TGTGCCAGCTCACCGGGGGGAATAGACACAGATACGCAGTATTTT. This sequence encodes CASSPGGIDTDTQYF.

The CDR3 loop is CASSSLSGGPGNEQFF. CDR3 sequence (DNA): TGTGCCAGCAGTTCCTTGAGCGGGGGGCCCGGTAATGAGCAGTTCTTC. V gene TRBV28 combines with J gene TRBJ2-1; 9 bases are a match to TRBD2. J was trimmed by 7 bases and V by 4 bases; bases with no gene match: 11. The CDR3 sequence is 16 residues long. The germline V gene encodes CDR1 MDHEN and CDR2 SYDVKM.

The chain uses TRBV6-2 or TRBV6-3 and TRBJ2-3, with D possibly TRBD2 on 6 matching bases. The length of the CDR3 is 12 residues. Germline CDR1 is MNHEY and CDR2 is SVGEGT. V shed 4 bases and J shed 5 bases, with 7 bases lying between them. The CDR3 region is CASSSSVDTQYF. For the CDR3, the DNA is TGTGCCAGCAGTTCTAGCGTAGATACGCAGTATTTT.

The chain links TRBV24-1 to TRBJ2-3, with 10 bases fitting TRBD1. V lost 3 bases and J lost 3; bases outside the gene matches: 11. This CDR3 spans 18 amino acids. The germline CDR1 and CDR2 sequences are KGHDR and SFDVKD. The CDR3 reads CATSDQNYDRGLTDTQYF. The CDR3 DNA is TGTGCCACCAGTGATCAGAACTATGACAGGGGGCTAACAGATACGCAGTATTTT.

This clone occurred once. The identical CDR3 is also encoded by other nucleotide sequences in the sample. The chain has TRBV2 and TRBJ2-7; D is undetermined. V shed 3 bases and J shed 4 bases, with 13 bases lying between them. CDR3 length equals 14 residues. Germline V gene lookup returns CDR1 SNHLY and CDR2 FYNNEI. For the CDR3, the DNA is TGTGCCAGCAGTGAGAGGTCGCAGTCATACGAGCAGTACTTC. This codes for CASSERSQSYEQYF.

The rearrangement joins TRBV6-5 to TRBJ2-7; TRBD1 matches at 8 bases. The CDR3 runs 14 residues. V was pared by 1 base and J by 6 bases, with 5 bases of the junction left unmatched. The germline gives CDR1 MNHEY, CDR2 SVGAGI. DNA of the CDR3: TGTGCCAGCAGTTACTACGGACAGGGCTCCGAGCAGTACTTC. Its protein is CASSYYGQGSEQYF.

The chain combines TRBV2 with TRBJ2-1; no definite D call. Germline loops: CDR1 SNHLY, CDR2 FYNNEI. This CDR3 region has 15 residues. The V gene lost 8 bases and the J gene lost 7 bases, with 21 bases spanning the gap. The CDR3 DNA sequence: TGTGCCAGCTCCAATGTCCCTCAGGTGGTTAATGAGCAGTTCTTC. This gives the protein CASSNVPQVVNEQFF. Supplemented by reference TRBV2 and TRBJ2-1, the full variable domain reads EPEVTQTPSHQVTQMGQEVILRCVPISNHLYFYWYRQILGQKVEFLVSFYNNEISEKSEIFDDQFSVERPDGSNFTLKIRSTKLEDSAMYFCASSNVPQVVNEQFFGPGTRLTVL.